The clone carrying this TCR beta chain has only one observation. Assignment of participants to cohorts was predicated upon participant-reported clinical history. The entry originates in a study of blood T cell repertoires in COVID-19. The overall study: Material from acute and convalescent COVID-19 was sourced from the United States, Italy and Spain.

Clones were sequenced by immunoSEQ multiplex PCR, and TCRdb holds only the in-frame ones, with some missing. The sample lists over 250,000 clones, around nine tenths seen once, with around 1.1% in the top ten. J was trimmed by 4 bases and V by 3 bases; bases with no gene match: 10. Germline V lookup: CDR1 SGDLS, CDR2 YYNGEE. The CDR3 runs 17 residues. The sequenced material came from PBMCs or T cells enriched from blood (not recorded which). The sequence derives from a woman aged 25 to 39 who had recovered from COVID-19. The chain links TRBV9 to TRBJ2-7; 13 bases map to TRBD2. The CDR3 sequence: CASSATGTSGNRYEQYF. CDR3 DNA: TGTGCCAGCAGCGCAACCGGGACTAGCGGGAATAGGTACGAGCAGTACTTC.